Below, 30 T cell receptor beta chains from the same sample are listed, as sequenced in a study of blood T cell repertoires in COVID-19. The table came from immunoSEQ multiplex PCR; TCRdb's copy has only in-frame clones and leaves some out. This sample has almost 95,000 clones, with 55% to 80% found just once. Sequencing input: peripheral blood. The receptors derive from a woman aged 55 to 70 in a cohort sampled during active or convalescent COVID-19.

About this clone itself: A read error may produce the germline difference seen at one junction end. The CDR3 bases are TGCAGTGCTGGAGACTCACGGGAAGCTTTCTTT. Encoded protein: CSAGDSREAFF. The chain links TRBV20-1 to TRBJ1-1; D ambiguous. Germline-derived CDR1 and CDR2 are DFQATT and SNEGSKA (reference sequence). This CDR3 comprises 11 residues.

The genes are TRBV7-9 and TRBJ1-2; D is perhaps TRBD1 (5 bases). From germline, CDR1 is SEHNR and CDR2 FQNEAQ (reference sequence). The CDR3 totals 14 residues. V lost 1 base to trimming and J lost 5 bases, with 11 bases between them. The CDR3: CASSLDQTDYGYTF. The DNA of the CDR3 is TGTGCCAGCAGCTTAGACCAGACAGATTATGGCTACACCTTC.

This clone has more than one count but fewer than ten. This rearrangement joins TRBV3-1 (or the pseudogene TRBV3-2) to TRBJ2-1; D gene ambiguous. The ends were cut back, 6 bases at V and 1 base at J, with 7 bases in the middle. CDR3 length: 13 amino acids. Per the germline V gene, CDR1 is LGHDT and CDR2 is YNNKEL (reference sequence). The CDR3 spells CASSPASYNEQFF. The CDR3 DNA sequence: TGTGCCAGCAGTCCCGCGTCCTACAATGAGCAGTTCTTC.

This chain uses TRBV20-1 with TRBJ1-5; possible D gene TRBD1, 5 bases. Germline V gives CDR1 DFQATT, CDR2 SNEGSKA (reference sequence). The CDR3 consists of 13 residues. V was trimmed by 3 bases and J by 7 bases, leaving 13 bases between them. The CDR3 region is CSASETVRQPQHF. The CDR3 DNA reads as TGCAGTGCTAGTGAGACAGTTCGGCAGCCCCAGCATTTT.

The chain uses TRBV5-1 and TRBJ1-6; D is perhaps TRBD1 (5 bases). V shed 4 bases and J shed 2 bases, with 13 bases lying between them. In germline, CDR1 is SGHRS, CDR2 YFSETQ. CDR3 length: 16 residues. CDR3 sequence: CASSHQGPPYNSPLHF. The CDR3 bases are TGCGCCAGCAGCCACCAGGGTCCCCCCTATAATTCACCCCTCCACTTT.

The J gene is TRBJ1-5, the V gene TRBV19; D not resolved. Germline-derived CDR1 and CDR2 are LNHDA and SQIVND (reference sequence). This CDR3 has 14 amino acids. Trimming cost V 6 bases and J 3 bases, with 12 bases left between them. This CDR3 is CASSSGNFNQPQHF. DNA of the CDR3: TGTGCCAGTAGCTCCGGGAATTTCAATCAGCCCCAGCATTTT.

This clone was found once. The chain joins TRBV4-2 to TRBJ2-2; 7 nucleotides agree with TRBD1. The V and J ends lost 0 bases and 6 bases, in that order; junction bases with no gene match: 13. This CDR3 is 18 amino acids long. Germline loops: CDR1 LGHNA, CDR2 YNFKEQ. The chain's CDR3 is CASSQDVQGQIIAGELFF. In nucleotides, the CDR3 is TGTGCCAGCAGCCAAGATGTCCAGGGACAGATAATTGCCGGGGAGCTGTTTTTT.

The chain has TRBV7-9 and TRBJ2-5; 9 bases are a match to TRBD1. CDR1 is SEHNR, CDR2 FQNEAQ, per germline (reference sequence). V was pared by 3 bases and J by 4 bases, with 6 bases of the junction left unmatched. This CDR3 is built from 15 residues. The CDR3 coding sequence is TGTGCCAGCAGCTTGCGACAGGGGGGCCGAGAGACCCAGTACTTC. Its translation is CASSLRQGGRETQYF. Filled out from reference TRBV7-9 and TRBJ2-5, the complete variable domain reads DTGVSQNPRHKITKRGQNVTFRCDPISEHNRLYWYRQTLGQGPEFLTYFQNEAQLEKSRLLSDRFSAERPKGSFSTLEIQRTEQGDSAMYLCASSLRQGGRETQYFGPGTRLLVL.

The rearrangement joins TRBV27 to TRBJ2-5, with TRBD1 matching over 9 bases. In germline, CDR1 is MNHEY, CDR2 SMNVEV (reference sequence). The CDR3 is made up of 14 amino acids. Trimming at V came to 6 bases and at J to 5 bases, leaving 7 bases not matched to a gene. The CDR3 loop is CASSRTGGRETQYF. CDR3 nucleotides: TGTGCCAGCAGCCGAACAGGGGGCCGGGAGACCCAGTACTTC.

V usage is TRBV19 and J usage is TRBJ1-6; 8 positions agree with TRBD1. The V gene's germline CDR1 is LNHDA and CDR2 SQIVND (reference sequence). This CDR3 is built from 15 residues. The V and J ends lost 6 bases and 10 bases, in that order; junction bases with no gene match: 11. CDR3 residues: CASSPTRTGTSPLHF. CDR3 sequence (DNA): TGTGCCAGTAGCCCAACCCGGACAGGGACGTCACCCCTCCACTTT.

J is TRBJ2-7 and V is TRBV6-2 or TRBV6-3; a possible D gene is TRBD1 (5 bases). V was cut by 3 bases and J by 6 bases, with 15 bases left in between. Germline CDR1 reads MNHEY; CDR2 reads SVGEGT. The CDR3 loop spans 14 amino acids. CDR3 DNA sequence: TGTGCCAGCAGTTATTTGTCTCCAGGGTTCGAGCAGTACTTC. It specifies CASSYLSPGFEQYF.

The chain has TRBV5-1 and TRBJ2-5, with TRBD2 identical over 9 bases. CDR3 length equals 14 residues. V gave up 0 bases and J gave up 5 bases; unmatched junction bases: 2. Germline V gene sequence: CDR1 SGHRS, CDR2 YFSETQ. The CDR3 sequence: CASSLVTSGETQYF. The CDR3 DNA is TGCGCCAGCAGCTTGGTCACTAGCGGGGAGACCCAGTACTTC.

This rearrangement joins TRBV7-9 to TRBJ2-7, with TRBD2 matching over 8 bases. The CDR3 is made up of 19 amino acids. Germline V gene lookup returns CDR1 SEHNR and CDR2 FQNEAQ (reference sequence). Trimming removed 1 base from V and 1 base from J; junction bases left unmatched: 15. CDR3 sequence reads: CASSLVGMGAGERSYEQYF. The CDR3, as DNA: TGTGCCAGCAGCTTAGTGGGTATGGGAGCGGGGGAGCGATCCTACGAGCAGTACTTC.

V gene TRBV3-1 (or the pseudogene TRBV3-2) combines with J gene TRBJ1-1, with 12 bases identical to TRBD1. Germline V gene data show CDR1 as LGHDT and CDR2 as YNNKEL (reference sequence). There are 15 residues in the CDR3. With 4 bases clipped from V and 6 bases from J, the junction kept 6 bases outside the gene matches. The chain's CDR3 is CASSPWDRGRPEAFF. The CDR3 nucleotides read TGTGCCAGCAGCCCCTGGGACAGGGGGCGGCCTGAAGCTTTCTTT.

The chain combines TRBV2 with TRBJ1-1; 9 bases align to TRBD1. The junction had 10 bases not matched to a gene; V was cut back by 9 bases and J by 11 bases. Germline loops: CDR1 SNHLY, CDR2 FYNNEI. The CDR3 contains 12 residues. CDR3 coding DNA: TGTGCCAGTACAGGGGGCGCGGGGTTGGCTTTCTTT. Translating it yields CASTGGAGLAFF.

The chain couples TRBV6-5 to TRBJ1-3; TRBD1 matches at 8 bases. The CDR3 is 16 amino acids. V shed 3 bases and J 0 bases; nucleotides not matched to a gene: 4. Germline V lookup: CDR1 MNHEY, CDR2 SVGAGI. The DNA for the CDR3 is TGTGCCAGCAGTTATGGACAGGGCCTCTCTGGAAACACCATATATTTT. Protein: CASSYGQGLSGNTIYF.

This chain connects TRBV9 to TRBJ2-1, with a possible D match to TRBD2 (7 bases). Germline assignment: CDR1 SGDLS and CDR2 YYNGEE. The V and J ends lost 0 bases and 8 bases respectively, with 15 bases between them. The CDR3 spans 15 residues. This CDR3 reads CASSVGGGPGDEQFF. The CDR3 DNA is TGTGCCAGCAGCGTAGGGGGGGGGCCGGGGGATGAGCAGTTCTTC.

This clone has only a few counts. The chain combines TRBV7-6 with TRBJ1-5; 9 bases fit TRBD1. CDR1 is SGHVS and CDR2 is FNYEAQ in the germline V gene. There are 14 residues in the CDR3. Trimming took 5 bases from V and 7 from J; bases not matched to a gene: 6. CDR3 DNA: TGTGCCAGCAGCCTATGGGACAGGGACCAGCCCCAGCATTTT. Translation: CASSLWDRDQPQHF.

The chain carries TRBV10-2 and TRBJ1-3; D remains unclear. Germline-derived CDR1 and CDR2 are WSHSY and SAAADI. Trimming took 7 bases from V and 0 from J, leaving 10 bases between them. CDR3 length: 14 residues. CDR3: CASISASSGNTIYF. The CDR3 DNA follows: TGCGCCAGCATCTCCGCCAGCTCTGGAAACACCATATATTTT.

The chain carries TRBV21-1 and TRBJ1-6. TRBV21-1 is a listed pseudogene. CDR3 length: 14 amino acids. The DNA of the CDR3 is TGTGCCAGCAGCAAAGCGCGGAGTAATTCACCCCTCCACTTT. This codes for CASSKARSNSPLHF.

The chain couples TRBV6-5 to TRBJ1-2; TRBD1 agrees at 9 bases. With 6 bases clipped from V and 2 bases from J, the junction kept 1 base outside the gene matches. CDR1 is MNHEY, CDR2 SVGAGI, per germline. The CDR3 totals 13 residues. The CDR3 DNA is TGTGCCAGCAGGGGGACAGGGAACTATGGCTACACCTTC. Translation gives CASRGTGNYGYTF.

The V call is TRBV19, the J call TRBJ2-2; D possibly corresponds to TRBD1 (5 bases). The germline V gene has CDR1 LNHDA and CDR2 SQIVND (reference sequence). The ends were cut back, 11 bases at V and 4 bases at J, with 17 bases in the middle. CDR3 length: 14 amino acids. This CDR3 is CAVSQGTATGELFF. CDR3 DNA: TGTGCCGTTAGTCAGGGCACGGCCACCGGGGAGCTGTTTTTT.

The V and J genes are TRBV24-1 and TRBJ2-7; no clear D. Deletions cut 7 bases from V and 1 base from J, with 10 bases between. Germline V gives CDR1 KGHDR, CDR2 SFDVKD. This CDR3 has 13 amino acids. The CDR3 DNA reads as TGTGCCACCAGGAGTCGGTCTTCCTACGAGCAGTACTTC. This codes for CATRSRSSYEQYF.

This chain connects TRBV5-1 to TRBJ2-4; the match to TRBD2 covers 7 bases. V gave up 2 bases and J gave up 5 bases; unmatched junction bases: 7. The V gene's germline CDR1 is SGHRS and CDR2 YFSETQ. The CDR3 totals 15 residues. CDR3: CASSFLAGRENIQYF. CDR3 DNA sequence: TGCGCCAGCAGCTTCTTGGCAGGGAGGGAAAACATTCAGTACTTC.

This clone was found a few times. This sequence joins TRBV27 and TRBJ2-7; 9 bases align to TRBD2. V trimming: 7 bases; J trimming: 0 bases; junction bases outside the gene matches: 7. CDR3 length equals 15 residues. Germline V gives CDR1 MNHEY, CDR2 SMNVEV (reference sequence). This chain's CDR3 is CASKAGGSSSYEQYF. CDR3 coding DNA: TGTGCCAGCAAAGCGGGGGGTTCTAGCTCCTACGAGCAGTACTTC.

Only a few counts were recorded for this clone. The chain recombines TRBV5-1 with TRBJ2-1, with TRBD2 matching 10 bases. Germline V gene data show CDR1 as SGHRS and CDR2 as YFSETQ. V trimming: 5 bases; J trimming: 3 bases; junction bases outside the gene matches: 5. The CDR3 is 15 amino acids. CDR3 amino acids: CASSGGLADYNEQFF. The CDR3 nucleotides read TGCGCCAGCAGTGGTGGACTAGCGGACTACAATGAGCAGTTCTTC.

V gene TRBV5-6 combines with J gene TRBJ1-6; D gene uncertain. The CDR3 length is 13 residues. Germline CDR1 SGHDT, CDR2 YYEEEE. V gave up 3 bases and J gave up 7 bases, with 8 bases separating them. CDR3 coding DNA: TGTGCCAGCAGCTCGTTTGAGAATTCACCCCTCCACTTT. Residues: CASSSFENSPLHF.

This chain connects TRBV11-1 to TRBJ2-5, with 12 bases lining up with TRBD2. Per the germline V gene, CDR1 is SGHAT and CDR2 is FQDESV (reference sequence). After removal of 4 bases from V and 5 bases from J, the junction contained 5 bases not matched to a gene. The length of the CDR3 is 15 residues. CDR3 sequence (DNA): TGTGCCAGCAGCTCAGACGGGACTAGCGGGGAGACCCAGTACTTC. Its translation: CASSSDGTSGETQYF.

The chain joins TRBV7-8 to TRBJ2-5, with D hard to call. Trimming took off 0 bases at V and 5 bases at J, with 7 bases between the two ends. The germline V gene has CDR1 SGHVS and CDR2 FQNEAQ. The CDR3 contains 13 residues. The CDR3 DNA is TGTGCCAGCAGCTTAGCAGCCGGGGAGACCCAGTACTTC. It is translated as CASSLAAGETQYF.

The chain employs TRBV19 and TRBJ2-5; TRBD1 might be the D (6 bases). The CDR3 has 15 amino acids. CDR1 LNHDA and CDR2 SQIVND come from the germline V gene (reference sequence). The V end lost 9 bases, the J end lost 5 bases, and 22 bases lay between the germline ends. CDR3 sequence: CASSGRTGSGETQYF. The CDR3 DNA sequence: TGTGCCAGCAGTGGGCGAACAGGGTCGGGGGAGACCCAGTACTTC.